Listed here are 20 T cell receptor beta chains from one sample, sequenced in a study of T cell repertoires in cytomegalovirus infection. These receptors' targets are unknown. TCRdb ran MiXCR on the reads and lists one entry per CDR3 protein. The profile shows some 900,000 distinct CDR3 sequences, less than 35% of them singletons. This material consisted of cultured CD8+ T cells from PBMCs, taken from culture after CMV antigen stimulation. The receptors stem from a human donor in good health (CMV status not recorded). Some clones in this sample may be carry-over from other donors' samples.

This clonotype was detected ten times or more. The chain carries TRBV4-1 and TRBJ1-1, with D possibly matching TRBD1 (6 bases). The CDR3 is 15 amino acids. Trimming stripped 1 base from V and 1 base from J, with 10 bases between. CDR1 is MGHRA, CDR2 YSYEKL, per germline. The CDR3 spells CASSQVETGNTEAFF. The DNA for the CDR3 is TGCGCCAGCAGCCAAGTTGAGACAGGGAACACTGAAGCTTTCTTT.

The chain combines TRBV5-6 with TRBJ2-1, with D maybe TRBD1 (5 bases). This CDR3 is built from 15 residues. From germline, CDR1 is SGHDT and CDR2 YYEEEE. Between the trimmed V and J ends, which lost 4 bases and 0 bases, there was a span of 11 bases. CDR3 in DNA: TGTGCCAGCAGCCTAGGACACAGCTCCTACAATGAGCAGTTCTTC. Protein: CASSLGHSSYNEQFF.

This clonotype was detected a few times. The genes are TRBV5-4 and TRBJ1-2; no reliable D call. V gave up 0 bases and J gave up 1 base, with 7 bases separating them. The CDR3 sequence is 14 residues long. The germline V gene encodes CDR1 SGHNT and CDR2 YYREEE (reference sequence). As DNA, the CDR3 is TGTGCCAGCAGCTTGGCAGCAATTAACTATGGCTACACCTTC. Translated, it gives CASSLAAINYGYTF. The full variable domain, in which reference TRBV5-4 and TRBJ1-2 provide the parts outside the CDR3, is ETGVTQSPTHLIKTRGQQVTLRCSSQSGHNTVSWYQQALGQGPQFIFQYYREEENGRGNFPPRFSGLQFPNYSSELNVNALELDDSALYLCASSLAAINYGYTFGSGTRLTVV.

V is TRBV6-2 or TRBV6-3 and J is TRBJ2-5; D remains unclear. CDR3 length: 13 residues. V lost 0 bases, J lost 4 bases, and 6 bases lay in between. CDR1 is MNHEY, CDR2 SVGEGT, per germline. CDR3 sequence reads: CASSYSRPETQYF. The CDR3 DNA sequence: TGTGCCAGCAGTTACTCCCGGCCAGAGACCCAGTACTTC.

The chain joins TRBV12-3 or TRBV12-4 to TRBJ2-3; 10 nucleotides agree with TRBD2. V lost 8 bases to trimming and J lost 3 bases; unmatched junction nucleotides: 8. The CDR3 length is 15 residues. The CDR3 reads CASQYILAGTDTQYF. As DNA, the CDR3 is TGTGCCAGCCAATACATACTAGCGGGGACAGATACGCAGTATTTT.

This clonotype showed up just a few times. The gene calls are TRBV27 and TRBJ2-7, with 7 positions matching TRBD1. This CDR3 region has 14 residues. Germline V gene sequence: CDR1 MNHEY, CDR2 SMNVEV (reference sequence). J lost 4 bases, V lost 2 bases, and 5 bases had no gene match. The chain's CDR3 is CASSLGDRPYEQYF. CDR3 bases: TGTGCCAGCAGTTTAGGGGACAGACCATACGAGCAGTACTTC.

The rearrangement uses TRBV28 and TRBJ1-5, with 7 bases aligning to TRBD1. Germline values: CDR1 MDHEN, CDR2 SYDVKM. This CDR3 region has 14 residues. V lost 6 bases and J lost 3; bases outside the gene matches: 5. CDR3 sequence (DNA): TGTGCCAGCAGGGAGGGACAGCTCAATCAGCCCCAGCATTTT. Encoded protein: CASREGQLNQPQHF.

The V and J genes are TRBV20-1 and TRBJ1-5; D uncertain. Per germline, CDR1 DFQATT and CDR2 SNEGSKA (reference sequence). The CDR3 length is 14 residues. Between the trimmed V and J ends, which lost 0 bases and 0 bases, there was a span of 6 bases. CDR3 region: CSARDLDSNQPQHF. CDR3 DNA sequence: TGCAGTGCTAGAGATCTGGATAGCAATCAGCCCCAGCATTTT.

The chain joins TRBV12-3 or TRBV12-4 to TRBJ2-7, with TRBD1 as a possible D gene (6 bases). The CDR3 sequence is 14 residues long. The ends were cut back, 4 bases at V and 2 bases at J, with 12 bases in the middle. The chain's CDR3 is CASSYLWGPYEQYF. DNA for the CDR3: TGTGCCAGCAGTTACCTTTGGGGGCCCTACGAGCAGTACTTC.

The J gene is TRBJ2-3, the V gene TRBV24-1; 7 positions agree with TRBD2. This CDR3 is built from 14 residues. V lost 4 bases to trimming and J lost 4 bases; unmatched junction nucleotides: 4. Germline-derived CDR1 and CDR2 are KGHDR and SFDVKD. In DNA, the CDR3 is TGTGCCACCAGTGACCGAGGACTAGCAGATACGCAGTATTTT. Protein sequence: CATSDRGLADTQYF.

There are many counts of this clonotype. This chain connects TRBV12-3 or TRBV12-4 to TRBJ1-6; no clear D gene. V lost 6 bases, J lost 7 bases, and 16 bases lay in between. The CDR3 sequence is 15 residues long. CDR3 sequence: CASSPSQRRNSPLHF. The CDR3, as DNA: TGTGCCAGCAGCCCCTCCCAACGGAGGAATTCACCCCTCCACTTT.

This clonotype was observed a single time. This chain links TRBV27 with TRBJ2-1, with 10 bases that match TRBD2. With V trimmed by 5 bases and J by 8 bases, 6 bases remained unmatched. Germline CDR1 is MNHEY and CDR2 is SMNVEV (reference sequence). The CDR3 runs to 14 residues. CDR3 in DNA: TGTGCCAGCAGTAGCGGGGGGGCCTTACATGAGCAGTTCTTC. Translation gives CASSSGGALHEQFF.

This clonotype was observed a handful of times. V is TRBV27 and J is TRBJ1-2; D is undetermined. Germline V lookup: CDR1 MNHEY, CDR2 SMNVEV (reference sequence). This CDR3 comprises 13 residues. V was pared by 5 bases and J by 4 bases, with 11 bases between. The CDR3 coding sequence is TGTGCCAGCAGTGTAGGCAGCTCCTATGGCTACACCTTC. This codes for CASSVGSSYGYTF.

Only a few counts were recorded for this clonotype. The chain links TRBV7-9 to TRBJ2-7; weak D call: TRBD1 (6 bases). Deletions cut 6 bases from V and 1 base from J, with 10 bases between. Germline V lookup: CDR1 SEHNR, CDR2 FQNEAQ (reference sequence). The CDR3 covers 13 residues. CDR3 region: CASRAQGSYEQYV. CDR3 DNA: TGTGCCAGCAGGGCACAGGGTTCCTACGAGCAGTACGTC.

The V call is TRBV6-8, the J call TRBJ2-1, with 8 nucleotides matching TRBD1. With the DNA end fitting TRBJ2-7 better, the J assignment may be wrong. The germline V gene has CDR1 MNHGY and CDR2 SAAAGT. This CDR3 has 15 amino acids. This CDR3 reads CASSPDRVRDNEQYF. Written as DNA, the CDR3 is TGTGCCAGCAGCCCGGACAGGGTAAGGGACAATGAGCAGTACTTC.

This clonotype showed up just a few times. The genes are TRBV12-5 and TRBJ2-3; D gene ambiguous. The germline V and J ends were trimmed by 1 base and 6 bases, with 8 bases remaining between them. The CDR3 length is 13 residues. CDR1 and CDR2 from the germline V gene are LGHNT and FRNRAP. CDR3: CASGLGSRDTQYF. As DNA, the CDR3 is TGTGCTAGTGGTTTGGGGTCAAGGGATACGCAGTATTTT.

The rearrangement links TRBV6-2 or TRBV6-3 to TRBJ2-7, with a tentative D call TRBD1 (6 bases). Germline assignment: CDR1 MNHEY and CDR2 SVGEGT. This CDR3 contains 14 residues. Trimming stripped 6 bases from V and 2 bases from J, with 14 bases between. The CDR3 region is CASSPGRGAYEQYV. CDR3 in DNA: TGTGCCAGCAGCCCCGGCAGGGGAGCCTACGAGCAGTACGTC.

There are a few counts of this clonotype. This chain joins TRBV28 and TRBJ2-7, with D maybe TRBD2 (5 bases). With 6 bases removed from V and 2 bases from J, the gap between germline ends came to 11 bases. CDR1 and CDR2 from the germline V gene are MDHEN and SYDVKM. CDR3 length: 13 amino acids. The CDR3 is CASRARAPYEQYF. The CDR3 DNA is TGTGCCAGCAGAGCGAGGGCCCCCTACGAGCAGTACTTC. Complete variable domain (other parts from reference TRBV28 and TRBJ2-7): DVKVTQSSRYLVKRTGEKVFLECVQDMDHENMFWYRQDPGLGLRLIYFSYDVKMKEKGDIPEGYSVSREKKERFSLILESASTNQTSMYLCASRARAPYEQYFGPGTRLTVT.

The chain couples TRBV6-2 or TRBV6-3 to TRBJ2-7, with D possibly TRBD1 on 6 matching bases. Trimming left V 4 bases short and J 2 bases short, with 21 bases between. The CDR3 runs to 17 residues. Germline V CDR1 and CDR2: MNHEY, SVGEGT. CDR3 sequence (DNA): TGTGCCAGCAGTTGGGACATCGGACAGAAAGACCCCTACGAGCAGTACGTC. This sequence encodes CASSWDIGQKDPYEQYV.

Points on this clonotype: This may stem from a read error, because a much larger clone lies one nucleotide away. The rearrangement links TRBV12-3 or TRBV12-4 to TRBJ1-4; D is perhaps TRBD1 (5 bases). This CDR3 spans 14 amino acids. This CDR3 is CVSSFGQGNEKLFF. DNA for the CDR3: TGTGTCAGCAGTTTCGGGCAGGGTAATGAAAAACTGTTTTTT.